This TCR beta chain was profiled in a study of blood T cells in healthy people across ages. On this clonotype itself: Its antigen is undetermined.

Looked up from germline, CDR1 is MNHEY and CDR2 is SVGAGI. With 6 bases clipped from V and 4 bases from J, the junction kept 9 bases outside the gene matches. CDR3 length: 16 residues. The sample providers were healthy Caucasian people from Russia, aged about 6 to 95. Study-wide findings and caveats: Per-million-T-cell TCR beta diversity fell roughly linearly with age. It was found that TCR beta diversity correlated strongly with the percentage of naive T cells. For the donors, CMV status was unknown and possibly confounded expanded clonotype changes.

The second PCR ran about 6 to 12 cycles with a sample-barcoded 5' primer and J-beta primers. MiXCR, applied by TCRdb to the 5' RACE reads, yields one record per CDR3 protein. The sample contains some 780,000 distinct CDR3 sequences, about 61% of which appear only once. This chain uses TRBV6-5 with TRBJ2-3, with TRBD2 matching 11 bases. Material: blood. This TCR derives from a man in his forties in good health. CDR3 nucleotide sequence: TGTGCCAGCAGACTACGACTAGCGGGGTTCGCAGATACGCAGTATTTT. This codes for CASRLRLAGFADTQYF.